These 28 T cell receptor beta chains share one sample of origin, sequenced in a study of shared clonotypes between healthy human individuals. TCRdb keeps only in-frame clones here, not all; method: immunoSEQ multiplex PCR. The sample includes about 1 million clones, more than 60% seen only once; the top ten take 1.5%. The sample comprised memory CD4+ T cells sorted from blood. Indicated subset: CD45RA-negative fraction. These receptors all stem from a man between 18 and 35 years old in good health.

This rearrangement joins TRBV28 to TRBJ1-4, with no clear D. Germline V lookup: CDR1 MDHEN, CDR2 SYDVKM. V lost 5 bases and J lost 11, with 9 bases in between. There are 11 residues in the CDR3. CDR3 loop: CASSDESKLFF. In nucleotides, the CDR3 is TGTGCCAGCAGTGACGAGTCCAAACTGTTTTTT.

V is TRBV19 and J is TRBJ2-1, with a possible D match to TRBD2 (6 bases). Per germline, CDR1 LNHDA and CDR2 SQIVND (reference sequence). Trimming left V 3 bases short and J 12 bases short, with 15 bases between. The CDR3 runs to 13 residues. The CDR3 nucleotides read TGTGCCAGTAGTATTGTCGGGGGAGGTGTGCAGTTCTTC. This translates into CASSIVGGGVQFF.

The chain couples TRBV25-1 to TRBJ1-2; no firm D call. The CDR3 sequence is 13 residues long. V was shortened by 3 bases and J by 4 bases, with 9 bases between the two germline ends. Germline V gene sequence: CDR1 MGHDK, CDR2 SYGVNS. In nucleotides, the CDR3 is TGTGCCAGCAGTGAGCCAGGTACCTATGGCTACACCTTC. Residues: CASSEPGTYGYTF.

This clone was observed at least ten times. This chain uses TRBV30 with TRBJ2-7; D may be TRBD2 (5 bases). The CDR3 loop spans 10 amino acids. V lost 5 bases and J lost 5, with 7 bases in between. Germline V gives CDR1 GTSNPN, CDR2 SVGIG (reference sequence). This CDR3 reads CAWGSNEQYF. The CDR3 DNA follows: TGTGCCTGGGGGAGCAACGAGCAGTACTTC.

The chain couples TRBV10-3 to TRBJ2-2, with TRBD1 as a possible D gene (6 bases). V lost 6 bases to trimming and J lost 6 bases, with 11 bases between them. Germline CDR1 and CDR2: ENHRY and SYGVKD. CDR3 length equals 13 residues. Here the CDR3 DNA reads TGTGCCATCAGACCACAGGGAGCCGGGGAGCTGTTTTTT. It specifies CAIRPQGAGELFF.

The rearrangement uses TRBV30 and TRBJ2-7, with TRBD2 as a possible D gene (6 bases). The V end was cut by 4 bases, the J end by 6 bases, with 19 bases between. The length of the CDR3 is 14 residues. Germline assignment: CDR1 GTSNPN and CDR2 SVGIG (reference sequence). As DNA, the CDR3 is TGTGCCTGGACAGTCGGGGGTATGTTAGGCGAGCAGTACTTC. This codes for CAWTVGGMLGEQYF.

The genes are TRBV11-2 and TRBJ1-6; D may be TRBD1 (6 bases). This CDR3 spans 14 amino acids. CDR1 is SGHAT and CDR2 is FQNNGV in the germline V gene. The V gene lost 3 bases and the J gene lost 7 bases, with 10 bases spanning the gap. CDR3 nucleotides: TGTGCCAGCAGCTTTCGGGACACCAATTCACCCCTCCACTTT. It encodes CASSFRDTNSPLHF.

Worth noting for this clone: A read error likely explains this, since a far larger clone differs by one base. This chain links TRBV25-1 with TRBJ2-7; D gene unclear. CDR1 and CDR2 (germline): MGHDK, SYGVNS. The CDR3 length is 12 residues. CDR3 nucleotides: TGTGCCAGCGGTGAATCCAGTTACGAGCAGTACTTC. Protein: CASGESSYEQYF.

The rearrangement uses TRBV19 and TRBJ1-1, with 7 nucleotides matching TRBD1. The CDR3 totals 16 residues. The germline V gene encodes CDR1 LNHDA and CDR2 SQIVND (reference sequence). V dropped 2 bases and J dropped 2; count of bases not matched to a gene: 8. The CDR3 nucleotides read TGTGCCAGTAGTATACTACAGGGGTCTGGTAACACTGAAGCTTTCTTT. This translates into CASSILQGSGNTEAFF.

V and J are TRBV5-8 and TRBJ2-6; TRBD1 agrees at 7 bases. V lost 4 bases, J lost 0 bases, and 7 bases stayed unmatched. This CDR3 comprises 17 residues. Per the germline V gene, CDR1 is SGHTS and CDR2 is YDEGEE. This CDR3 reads CASSLGTAFSGANVLTF. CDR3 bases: TGTGCCAGCAGCCTTGGGACAGCCTTCTCTGGGGCCAACGTCCTGACTTTC.

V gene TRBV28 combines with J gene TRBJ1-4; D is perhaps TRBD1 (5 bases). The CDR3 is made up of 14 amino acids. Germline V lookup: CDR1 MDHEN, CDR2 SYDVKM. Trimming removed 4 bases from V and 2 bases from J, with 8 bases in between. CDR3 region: CASSWGNTNEKLFF. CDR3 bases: TGTGCCAGCAGTTGGGGGAATACTAATGAAAAACTGTTTTTT.

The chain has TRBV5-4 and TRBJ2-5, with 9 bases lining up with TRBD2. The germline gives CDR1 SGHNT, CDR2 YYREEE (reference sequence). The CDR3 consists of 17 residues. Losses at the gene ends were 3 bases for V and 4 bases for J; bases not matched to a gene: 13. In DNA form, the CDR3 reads TGTGCCAGCAGCTCGGGCGTAACTAGCGGGTACCCAGAGACCCAGTACTTC. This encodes CASSSGVTSGYPETQYF.

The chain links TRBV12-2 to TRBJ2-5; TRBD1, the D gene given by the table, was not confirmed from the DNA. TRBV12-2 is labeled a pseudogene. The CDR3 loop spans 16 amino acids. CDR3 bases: TGTGCAAGTCGCTTAGCAACGCCAGGGGCGGTGGAGACCCAGTACTTC. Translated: CASRLATPGAVETQYF.

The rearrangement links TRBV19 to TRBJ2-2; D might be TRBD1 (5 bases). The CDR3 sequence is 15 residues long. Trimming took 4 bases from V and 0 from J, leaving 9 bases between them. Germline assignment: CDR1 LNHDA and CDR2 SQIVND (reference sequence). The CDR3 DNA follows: TGTGCCAGTAGTAAGGGGATCGCGAACACCGGGGAGCTGTTTTTT. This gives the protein CASSKGIANTGELFF. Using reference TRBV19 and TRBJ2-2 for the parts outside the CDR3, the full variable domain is DGGITQSPKYLFRKEGQNVTLSCEQNLNHDAMYWYRQDPGQGLRLIYYSQIVNDFQKGDIAEGYSVSREKKESFPLTVTSAQKNPTAFYLCASSKGIANTGELFFGEGSRLTVL.

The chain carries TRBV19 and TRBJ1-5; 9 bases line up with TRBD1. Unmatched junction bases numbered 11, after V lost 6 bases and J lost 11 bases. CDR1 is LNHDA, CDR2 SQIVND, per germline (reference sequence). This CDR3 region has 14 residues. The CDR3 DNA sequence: TGTGCCAGTAGGGGAACAGGGGGCCCCGGAGCCCAGCATTTT. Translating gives CASRGTGGPGAQHF.

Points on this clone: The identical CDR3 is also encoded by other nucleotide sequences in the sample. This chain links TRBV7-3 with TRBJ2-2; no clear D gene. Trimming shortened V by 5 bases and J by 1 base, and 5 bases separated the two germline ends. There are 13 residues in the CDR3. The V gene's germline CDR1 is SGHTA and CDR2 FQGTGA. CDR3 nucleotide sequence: TGTGCCAGCAGCCTGAGGAACACCGGGGAGCTGTTTTTT. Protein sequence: CASSLRNTGELFF. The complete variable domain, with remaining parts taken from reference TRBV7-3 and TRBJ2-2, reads GAGVSQTPSNKVTEKGKYVELRCDPISGHTALYWYRQSLGQGPEFLIYFQGTGAADDSGLPNDRFFAVRPEGSVSTLKIQRTERGDSAVYLCASSLRNTGELFFGEGSRLTVL.

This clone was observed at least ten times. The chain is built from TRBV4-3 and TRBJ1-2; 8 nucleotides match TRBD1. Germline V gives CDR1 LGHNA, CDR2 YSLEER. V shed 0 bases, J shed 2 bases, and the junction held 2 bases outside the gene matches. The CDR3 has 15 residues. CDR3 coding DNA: TGCGCCAGCAGCCAAGACCCAGGGGGCAACTATGGCTACACCTTC. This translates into CASSQDPGGNYGYTF.

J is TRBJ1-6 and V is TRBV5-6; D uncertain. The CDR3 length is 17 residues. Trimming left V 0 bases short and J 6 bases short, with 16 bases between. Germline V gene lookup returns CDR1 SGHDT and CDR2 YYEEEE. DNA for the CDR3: TGTGCCAGCAGCTTGGGTGTATGGGGATCTATTAATTCACCCCTCCACTTT. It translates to CASSLGVWGSINSPLHF.

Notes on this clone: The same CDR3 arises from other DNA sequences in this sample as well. CDR3 residues: CASSPGLSGNTIYF. CDR3 bases: TGCGCCAGCAGCCCCGGCCTCTCTGGAAACACCATATATTTT. The genes are TRBV5-1 and TRBJ1-3; D is ambiguous. Trimming cost V 4 bases and J 0 bases, with 8 bases left between them. Germline V gives CDR1 SGHRS, CDR2 YFSETQ. This CDR3 contains 14 residues. Filled out from reference TRBV5-1 and TRBJ1-3, the complete variable domain reads KAGVTQTPRYLIKTRGQQVTLSCSPISGHRSVSWYQQTPGQGLQFLFEYFSETQRNKGNFPGRFSGRQFSNSRSEMNVSTLELGDSALYLCASSPGLSGNTIYFGEGSWLTVV.

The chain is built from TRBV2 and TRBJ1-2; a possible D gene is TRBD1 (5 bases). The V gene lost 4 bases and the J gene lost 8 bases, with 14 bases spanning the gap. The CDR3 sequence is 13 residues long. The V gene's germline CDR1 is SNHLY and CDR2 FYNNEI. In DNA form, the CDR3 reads TGTGCCAGCAGTGGACCGGGGCTCCGGGGCTACACCTTC. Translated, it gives CASSGPGLRGYTF.

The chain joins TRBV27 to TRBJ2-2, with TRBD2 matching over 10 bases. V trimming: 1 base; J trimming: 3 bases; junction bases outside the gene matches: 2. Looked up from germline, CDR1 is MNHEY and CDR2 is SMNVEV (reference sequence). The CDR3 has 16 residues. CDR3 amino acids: CASSLLGTSDTGELFF. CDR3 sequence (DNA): TGTGCCAGCAGTTTATTAGGGACTAGCGACACCGGGGAGCTGTTTTTT.

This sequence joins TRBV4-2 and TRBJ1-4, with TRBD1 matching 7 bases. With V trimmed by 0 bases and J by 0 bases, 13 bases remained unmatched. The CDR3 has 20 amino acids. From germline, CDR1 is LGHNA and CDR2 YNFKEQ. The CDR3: CASSQDPFGTATSTNEKLFF. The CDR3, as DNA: TGTGCCAGCAGCCAAGACCCGTTCGGGACAGCGACTTCAACTAATGAAAAACTGTTTTTT.

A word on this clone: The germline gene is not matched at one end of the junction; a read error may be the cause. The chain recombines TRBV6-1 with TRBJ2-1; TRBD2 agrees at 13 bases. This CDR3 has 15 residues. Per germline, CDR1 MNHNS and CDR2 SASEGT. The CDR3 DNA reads TGTGCCAGCAGGGAAGGACTAGCGGGGGCAGATGAGCAGTTCTTC. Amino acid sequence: CASREGLAGADEQFF.

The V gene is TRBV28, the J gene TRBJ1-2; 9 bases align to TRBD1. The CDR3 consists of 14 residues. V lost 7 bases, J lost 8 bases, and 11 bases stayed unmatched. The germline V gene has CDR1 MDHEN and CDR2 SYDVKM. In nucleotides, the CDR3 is TGTGCCAGCAATGCGCCGGGACAGGGTCTCGGCTACACCTTC. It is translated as CASNAPGQGLGYTF.

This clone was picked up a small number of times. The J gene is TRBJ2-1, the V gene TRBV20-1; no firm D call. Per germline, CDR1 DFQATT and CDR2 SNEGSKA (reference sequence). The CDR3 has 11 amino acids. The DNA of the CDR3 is TGCACTATCGGCAGGAACAATGAGCAGTTCTTC. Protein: CTIGRNNEQFF.

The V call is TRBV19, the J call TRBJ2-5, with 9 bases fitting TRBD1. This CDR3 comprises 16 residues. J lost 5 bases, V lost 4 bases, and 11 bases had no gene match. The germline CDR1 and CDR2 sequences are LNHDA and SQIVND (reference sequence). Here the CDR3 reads CASSSAGTGIGETQYF. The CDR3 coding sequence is TGTGCCAGTAGTAGCGCTGGGACAGGGATCGGGGAGACCCAGTACTTC.

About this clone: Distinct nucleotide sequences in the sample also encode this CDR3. In DNA form, the CDR3 reads TGTGCCAGCAGCTTAGGGGGTCTCTACGAGCAGTACTTC. Residues: CASSLGGLYEQYF. The chain has TRBV11-2 and TRBJ2-7; D remains unclear. Looked up from germline, CDR1 is SGHAT and CDR2 is FQNNGV. The CDR3 consists of 13 residues. Trimming left V 1 base short and J 3 bases short, with 7 bases between.

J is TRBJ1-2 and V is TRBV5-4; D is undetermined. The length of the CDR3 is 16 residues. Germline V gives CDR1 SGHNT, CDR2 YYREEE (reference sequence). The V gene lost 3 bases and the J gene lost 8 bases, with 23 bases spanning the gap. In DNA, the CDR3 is TGTGCCAGCAGCTCGAACTCGGAGGGTGGAAGAACCGGCTACACCTTC. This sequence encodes CASSSNSEGGRTGYTF.